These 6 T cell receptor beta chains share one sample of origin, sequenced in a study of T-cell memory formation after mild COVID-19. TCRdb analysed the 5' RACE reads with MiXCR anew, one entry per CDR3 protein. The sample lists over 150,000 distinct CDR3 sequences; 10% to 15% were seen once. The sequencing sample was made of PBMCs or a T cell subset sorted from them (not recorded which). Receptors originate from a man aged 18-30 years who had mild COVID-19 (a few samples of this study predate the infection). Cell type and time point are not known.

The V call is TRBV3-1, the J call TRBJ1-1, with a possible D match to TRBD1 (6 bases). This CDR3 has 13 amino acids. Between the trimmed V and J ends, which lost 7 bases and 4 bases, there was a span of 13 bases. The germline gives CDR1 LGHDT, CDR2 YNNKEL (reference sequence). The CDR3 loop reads CASNRRGSTEAFF. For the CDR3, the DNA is TGTGCCAGCAACCGAAGGGGGAGCACTGAAGCTTTCTTT.

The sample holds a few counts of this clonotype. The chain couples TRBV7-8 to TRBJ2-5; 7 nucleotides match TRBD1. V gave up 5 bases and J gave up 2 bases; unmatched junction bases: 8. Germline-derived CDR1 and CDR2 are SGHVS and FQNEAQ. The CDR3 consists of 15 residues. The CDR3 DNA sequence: TGTGCCAGCAGCCCCGACAGGGTTCTACAAGAGACCCAGTACTTC. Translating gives CASSPDRVLQETQYF.

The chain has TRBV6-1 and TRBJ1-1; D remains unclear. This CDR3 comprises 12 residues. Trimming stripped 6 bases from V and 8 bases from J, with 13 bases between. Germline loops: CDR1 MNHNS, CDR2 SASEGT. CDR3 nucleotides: TGTGCCAGCAGCGAATGGACGCGGGAAGCTTTCTTT. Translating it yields CASSEWTREAFF.

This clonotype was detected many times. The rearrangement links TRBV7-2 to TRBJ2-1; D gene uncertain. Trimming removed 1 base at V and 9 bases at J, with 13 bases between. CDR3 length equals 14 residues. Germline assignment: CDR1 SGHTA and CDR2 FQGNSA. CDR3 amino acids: CASSLGNGRGEQFF. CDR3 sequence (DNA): TGTGCCAGCAGCTTAGGTAACGGAAGAGGTGAGCAGTTCTTC.

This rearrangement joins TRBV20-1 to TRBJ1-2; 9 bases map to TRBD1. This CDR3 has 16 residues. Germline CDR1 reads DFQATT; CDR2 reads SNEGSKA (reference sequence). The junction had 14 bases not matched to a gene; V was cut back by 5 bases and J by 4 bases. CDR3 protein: CSAENRGTGFRYGYTF. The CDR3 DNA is TGCAGTGCTGAAAACCGAGGGACAGGGTTTCGCTATGGCTACACCTTC.

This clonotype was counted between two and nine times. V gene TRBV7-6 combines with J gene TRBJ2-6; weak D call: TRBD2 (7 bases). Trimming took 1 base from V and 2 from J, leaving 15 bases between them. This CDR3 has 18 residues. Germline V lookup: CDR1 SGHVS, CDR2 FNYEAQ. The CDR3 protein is CASSLVSGGLAGANVLTF. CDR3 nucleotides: TGTGCCAGCAGCTTAGTATCCGGGGGGCTGGCTGGGGCCAACGTCCTGACTTTC.